This T cell receptor beta chain emerged from a study of blood T cell repertoires in COVID-19. Overall study: The United States, Italy and Spain were the sources of the acute and convalescent COVID-19 samples. T cells, B-cell-depleted T cells, or PBMCs provided the cDNA or gDNA that served as material.

J was trimmed by 6 bases and V by 3 bases; bases with no gene match: 7. Germline assignment: CDR1 KGHSH and CDR2 LQKENI. The CDR3 length is 15 residues. Source study methods: From reference gene primer amplification, estimates of nucleated cell counts were derived. The assay was immunoSEQ multiplex PCR, and TCRdb's table has in-frame clones only and misses some. That table supplies the V and J calls and clone size; D and trimming were determined from the DNA. Of 390,000 or so clones detected, 86% appear once; the ten largest clones hold 1.4% to 1.5%. The genes are TRBV18 and TRBJ1-2; 10 bases match TRBD1. The source is a woman aged 30 to 39 with active or convalescent COVID-19. What was sequenced was peripheral blood. CDR3 nucleotides: TGTGCCAGCTCACCGAATACCGGGACAGGGGATGGCTACACCTTC. It encodes CASSPNTGTGDGYTF.